A selection of T cell receptor beta chains follows, all from one sample in a study of early T cells in non-severe SARS-CoV-2 infection. TCRdb recomputed calls from the 5' RACE reads with MiXCR, one row per CDR3 protein. The sample has approximately 97,000 distinct CDR3 sequences, about 10% seen once. The input for sequencing was whole blood, taken at baseline. Every receptor here comes from an adult who was a healthcare worker with PCR-confirmed SARS-CoV-2 infection or an uninfected control (not recorded which). CDR3s include the opening cysteine and the closing phenylalanine or tryptophan. The D gene is left open where the match is weak. Clone size appears in some rows only: once, few, many, or a class for an expanded clone.

TRBV15	TRBD1	TRBJ1-4	few	CATSKRRDSLNEKLFF	TGTGCCACCAGCAAAAGACGGGACAGCCTAAATGAAAAACTGTTTTTT
TRBV7-2	TRBD2	TRBJ2-5	many	CASRRLAPQETQYF	TGTGCCAGCAGGCGACTAGCGCCCCAAGAGACCCAGTACTTC
TRBV7-9	TRBD2	TRBJ2-3	NA	CASTWAGGSTDTQYF	TGTGCCAGCACCTGGGCGGGAGGGAGCACAGATACGCAGTATTTT
TRBV12-3/TRBV12-4	NA	TRBJ1-1	NA	CASSPAGTPNTEAFF	TGTGCCAGCAGCCCGGCAGGGACACCGAACACTGAAGCTTTCTTT
TRBV6-2/TRBV6-3	NA	TRBJ2-7	few	CASSEKLERNEQYF	TGTGCCAGCAGTGAGAAACTAGAACGCAACGAGCAGTACTTC
TRBV27	NA	TRBJ2-7	many	CASSLSKGTYEQYF	TGTGCCAGCAGTTTATCGAAGGGAACCTACGAGCAGTACTTC
TRBV19	NA	TRBJ2-2	few	CASSTLGGELFF	TGTGCCAGTAGTACTCTTGGCGGGGAGCTGTTTTTT
TRBV10-3	NA	TRBJ2-3	NA	CAISDSSAADTQYF	TGTGCCATCAGTGACTCTAGCGCCGCAGATACGCAGTATTTT
TRBV11-1	TRBD1	TRBJ2-7	many	CASSRDRSYEQYF	TGTGCCAGCAGCCGGGACAGATCCTACGAGCAGTACTTC
TRBV29-1	TRBD2	TRBJ2-5	NA	CNVNPGGEYQETQYF	TGCAACGTTAATCCGGGAGGGGAGTACCAAGAGACCCAGTACTTC
TRBV25-1	NA	TRBJ1-5	NA	CASSGGGSQPQHF	TGTGCCAGCAGTGGGGGGGGTAGTCAGCCCCAGCATTTT
TRBV7-9	NA	TRBJ1-2	few	CASSFDSLKGYTF	TGTGCCAGCAGCTTCGACAGTTTAAAGGGCTACACCTTC
TRBV6-5	TRBD2	TRBJ2-1	few	CASSPIGAGGNYYNEQFF	TGTGCCAGCAGTCCCATTGGGGCGGGAGGGAACTATTACAATGAGCAGTTCTTC
TRBV6-6	NA	TRBJ2-3	many	CASNPGLYTDTQYF	TGTGCCAGCAATCCGGGACTGTACACAGATACGCAGTATTTT
TRBV11-2	NA	TRBJ2-3	NA	CASNPQGYTDTQYF	TGTGCCAGCAACCCACAGGGCTACACAGATACGCAGTATTTT
TRBV11-2	TRBD2	TRBJ2-1	many	CASSLGGGSYNEQFF	TGTGCCAGCAGCTTGGGCGGGGGAAGCTACAATGAGCAGTTCTTC
TRBV9	NA	TRBJ2-1	few	CASSVNIEGTGYNEQFF	TGTGCCAGCAGCGTAAATATCGAGGGAACGGGATACAATGAGCAGTTCTTC
TRBV30	TRBD1	TRBJ1-6	many	CAWSVSGQGRTPLHF	TGTGCCTGGAGTGTGTCAGGACAGGGGCGTACACCCCTCCACTTT
TRBV2	TRBD2	TRBJ2-1	many	CASREDVAGGTPHEQFF	TGTGCCAGCCGAGAGGATGTAGCGGGGGGTACCCCCCATGAGCAGTTCTTC
TRBV11-3	TRBD2	TRBJ2-7	few	CASRTGTSFYEQYF	TGTGCCAGCCGTACCGGGACTAGCTTCTACGAGCAGTACTTC
TRBV11-2	NA	TRBJ1-5	many	CASSASVVVGNQPQHF	TGTGCCAGCAGCGCAAGTGTTGTAGTGGGCAATCAGCCCCAGCATTTT
TRBV4-2	NA	TRBJ1-2	NA	CASSQEMRNYGYTF	TGTGCCAGCAGCCAAGAAATGAGAAACTATGGCTACACCTTC
TRBV3-1	TRBD1	TRBJ1-1	NA	CASSQRQGTMNTEAFF	TGTGCCAGCAGCCAAAGACAGGGGACTATGAACACTGAAGCTTTCTTT
TRBV5-1	TRBD2	TRBJ2-3	many	CASSSTSGTDTQYF	TGCGCCAGCAGCTCGACTAGCGGCACAGATACGCAGTATTTT
TRBV5-1	NA	TRBJ1-2	few	CASSLDGGDIYGYTF	TGCGCCAGCAGCTTGGATGGAGGGGATATCTATGGCTACACCTTC
TRBV20-1	NA	TRBJ2-3	NA	CSARFGTTDTQYF	TGCAGTGCTAGATTCGGTACCACAGATACGCAGTATTTT
TRBV4-2	NA	TRBJ1-4	few	CVSRPTGTNEKLFF	TGTGTCAGCAGGCCTACCGGGACAAATGAAAAACTGTTTTTT
TRBV3-1	TRBD2	TRBJ2-5	many	CASSQGSLAVEGETQYF	TGTGCCAGCAGCCAAGGGTCCCTAGCGGTCGAGGGAGAGACCCAGTACTTC
TRBV24-1	NA	TRBJ2-1	many	CATSDLRSGNNEQFF	TGTGCCACCAGTGATTTGCGGTCAGGAAACAATGAGCAGTTCTTC
TRBV6-1	TRBD1	TRBJ2-1	NA	CASSGQGAYNEQFF	TGTGCCAGCAGTGGACAGGGGGCTTACAATGAGCAGTTCTTC
TRBV12-3/TRBV12-4	NA	TRBJ2-1	NA	CASSPPGTDYNEQFF	TGTGCCAGCAGTCCCCCCGGGACTGACTACAATGAGCAGTTCTTC
TRBV5-6	NA	TRBJ2-7	NA	CASSFVSSYEQYF	TGTGCCAGCAGCTTCGTAAGCTCCTACGAGCAGTACTTC
TRBV18	NA	TRBJ2-5	NA	CASSPDDRPYQETQYF	TGTGCCAGCTCACCCGATGACAGGCCCTACCAAGAGACCCAGTACTTC
TRBV15	NA	TRBJ2-7	few	CATSRDSFYEQYF	TGTGCCACCAGCAGAGATTCTTTCTACGAGCAGTACTTC
TRBV25-1	NA	TRBJ1-1	few	CASSESLSAAFF	TGTGCCAGCAGTGAATCATTGTCCGCAGCTTTCTTT
TRBV3-1	TRBD1	TRBJ1-1	many	CASSPTGDTEAFF	TGTGCCAGCAGCCCGACAGGGGACACTGAAGCTTTCTTT
TRBV7-2	NA	TRBJ1-2	many	CASSLPSHYGYTF	TGTGCCAGCAGCTTGCCCAGTCACTATGGCTACACCTTC
TRBV5-1	TRBD2	TRBJ2-7	many	CASSVGLATYEQYF	TGCGCCAGCAGCGTGGGACTAGCGACCTACGAGCAGTACTTC
TRBV7-9	TRBD1	TRBJ2-1	NA	CASRDGTGSVYEQFF	TGTGCCAGCAGAGACGGGACAGGGTCTGTCTATGAGCAGTTCTTC
TRBV6-2/TRBV6-3	TRBD1	TRBJ1-2	few	CASSYSGTASFYGYTF	TGTGCCAGCAGTTACTCCGGGACAGCTTCATTCTATGGCTACACCTTC
TRBV5-5	NA	TRBJ1-1	NA	CASSLVGDLNTEAFF	TGTGCCAGCAGCTTGGTGGGGGACCTGAACACTGAAGCTTTCTTT